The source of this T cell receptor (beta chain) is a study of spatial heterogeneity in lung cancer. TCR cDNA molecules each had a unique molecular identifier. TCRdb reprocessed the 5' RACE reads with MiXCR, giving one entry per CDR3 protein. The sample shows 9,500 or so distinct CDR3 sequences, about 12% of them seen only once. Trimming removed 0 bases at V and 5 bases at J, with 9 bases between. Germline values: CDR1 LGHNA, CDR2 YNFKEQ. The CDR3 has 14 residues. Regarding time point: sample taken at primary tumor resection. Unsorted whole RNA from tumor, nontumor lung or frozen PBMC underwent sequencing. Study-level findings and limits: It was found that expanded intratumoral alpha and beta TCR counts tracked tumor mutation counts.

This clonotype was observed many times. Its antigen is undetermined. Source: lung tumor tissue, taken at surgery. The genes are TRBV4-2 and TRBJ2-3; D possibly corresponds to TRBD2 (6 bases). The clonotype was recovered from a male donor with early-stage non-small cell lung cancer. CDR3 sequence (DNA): TGTGCCAGCAGCCAAGAAATCGGGGGAGATACGCAGTATTTT. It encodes CASSQEIGGDTQYF.